The 17 T cell receptor beta chains presented below share a single source sample, sequenced in a study of blood T cell repertoires in COVID-19. Only in-frame clones appear in the TCRdb table, and some are missing; sequencing was by immunoSEQ multiplex PCR. The top ten clones hold about 10% of a sample with 86,000 or so clones, under 85% of them seen once. Sequencing used peripheral blood. Source of these receptors: a man between 65 and 79 years old with acute or convalescent COVID-19.

This rearrangement joins TRBV4-2 to TRBJ2-2; no reliable D call. The V and J ends lost 1 base and 9 bases respectively, with 15 bases between them. The CDR3 sequence is 15 residues long. Looked up from germline, CDR1 is LGHNA and CDR2 is YNFKEQ. The CDR3 DNA reads as TGTGCCAGCAGCCAAGCGTCTGGAGACTGGAGGGAGCTGTTTTTT. This encodes CASSQASGDWRELFF.

This chain links TRBV5-1 with TRBJ2-1; 12 bases map to TRBD1. The germline V gene has CDR1 SGHRS and CDR2 YFSETQ. The CDR3 is 16 residues long. The ends lost 5 bases at V and 9 bases at J; junction bases unmatched: 12. The CDR3 DNA follows: TGCGCCAGCAGGGACTGGGACAGGGGGCGCCGTGTTGAGCAGTTCTTC. Protein: CASRDWDRGRRVEQFF.

This clone was seen a single time. This sequence joins TRBV7-8 and TRBJ1-3; possibly TRBD1 for D (5 bases). The V and J ends lost 4 bases and 6 bases respectively, with 19 bases between them. There are 16 residues in the CDR3. Germline lookup yields CDR1 SGHVS and CDR2 FQNEAQ. The CDR3 nucleotides are TGTGCCAGCAGCTATTACAGGTCTCCCCCGCTAAACACCATATATTTT. Translating it yields CASSYYRSPPLNTIYF.

This chain uses TRBV5-1 with TRBJ2-5; TRBD2 matches at 11 bases. The CDR3 has 14 amino acids. The V segment lost 3 bases and the J segment 4 bases; nucleotides outside the gene matches: 2. The germline V gene encodes CDR1 SGHRS and CDR2 YFSETQ. The CDR3 DNA sequence: TGCGCCAGCAGCTCGACTAGCGGGGTAGAGACCCAGTACTTC. This sequence encodes CASSSTSGVETQYF.

The DNA of the CDR3 is TGTGCCAGCAGGTGCGAAGAGCGGGGGGACTACGAGCAGTACGTC. Encoded protein: CASRCEERGDYEQYV. The chain employs TRBV3-1 (or the pseudogene TRBV3-2) and TRBJ2-7, with TRBD2 matching 9 bases. Trimming removed 6 bases from V and 3 bases from J; junction bases left unmatched: 9. The CDR3 sequence is 15 residues long. Germline V gives CDR1 LGHDT, CDR2 YNNKEL (reference sequence).

V gene TRBV19 combines with J gene TRBJ1-5; D remains ambiguous. The CDR3 consists of 15 residues. V shed 7 bases and J shed 7 bases, with 20 bases lying between them. Germline V gene sequence: CDR1 LNHDA, CDR2 SQIVND (reference sequence). The CDR3 DNA is TGTGCCAGTACCTCAGCGGTGCAAAGAGGACAGCCCCAGCATTTT. This translates into CASTSAVQRGQPQHF.

The chain uses TRBV27 and TRBJ1-1, with 7 bases fitting TRBD1. The germline gives CDR1 MNHEY, CDR2 SMNVEV (reference sequence). Trimming removed 0 bases from V and 0 bases from J; junction bases left unmatched: 1. CDR3 size: 15 residues. The DNA for the CDR3 is TGTGCCAGCAGTTTATCACAGGGGCTGAACACTGAAGCTTTCTTT. As protein: CASSLSQGLNTEAFF.

V usage is TRBV2 and J usage is TRBJ1-1, with 8 nucleotides matching TRBD1. This CDR3 spans 15 amino acids. Germline assignment: CDR1 SNHLY and CDR2 FYNNEI. J was trimmed by 5 bases and V by 7 bases; bases with no gene match: 12. The CDR3 coding sequence is TGTGCCAGCAAATATCAGGGGGCCCCCCGAACTGAAGCTTTCTTT. Translation: CASKYQGAPRTEAFF.

This clone was found a few times. The rearrangement joins TRBV7-3 to TRBJ2-7; D perhaps matches TRBD1 (5 bases). The CDR3 is 15 amino acids. CDR1 is SGHTA and CDR2 is FQGTGA in the germline V gene. V lost 4 bases, J lost 5 bases, and 18 bases lay in between. The CDR3 spells CASSSRAGFYNEQYF. CDR3 nucleotide sequence: TGTGCCAGCAGCTCCCGTGCAGGGTTCTACAACGAGCAGTACTTC. The whole variable domain, filled in from reference TRBV7-3 and TRBJ2-7, reads GAGVSQTPSNKVTEKGKYVELRCDPISGHTALYWYRQSLGQGPEFLIYFQGTGAADDSGLPNDRFFAVRPEGSVSTLKIQRTERGDSAVYLCASSSRAGFYNEQYFGPGTRLTVT.

Only a few counts were recorded for this clone. The rearrangement joins TRBV10-2 to TRBJ1-1; no clear D gene. V was cut by 8 bases and J by 2 bases, with 15 bases left in between. The CDR3 extends over 14 amino acids. In germline, CDR1 is WSHSY, CDR2 SAAADI. CDR3 nucleotide sequence: TGCGCCAGCGGCGGGAGGACCTCTAACACTGAAGCTTTCTTT. Protein: CASGGRTSNTEAFF.

V usage is TRBV7-3 and J usage is TRBJ2-3; possible D gene TRBD2, 5 bases. The CDR3 is made up of 13 amino acids. The V gene lost 5 bases and the J gene lost 4 bases, with 10 bases spanning the gap. CDR1 is SGHTA and CDR2 is FQGTGA in the germline V gene. DNA for the CDR3: TGTGCCAGCAGCCAAGGAGGAGCAGATACGCAGTATTTT. Translated, it gives CASSQGGADTQYF.

This clone showed up just once. J is TRBJ2-3 and V is TRBV7-6, with 9 bases fitting TRBD2. The CDR3 contains 17 residues. The germline gives CDR1 SGHVS, CDR2 FNYEAQ. The J segment lost 2 bases and the V segment lost 1 base, leaving 7 bases of the junction unmatched. The DNA of the CDR3 is TGTGCCAGCAGCTTAGGGGCTAGCGGGGTAGCCACAGATACGCAGTATTTT. Protein product: CASSLGASGVATDTQYF.

This clone was counted a few times. The rearrangement uses TRBV28 and TRBJ1-5, with D perhaps matching TRBD1 (6 bases). Germline V gene lookup returns CDR1 MDHEN and CDR2 SYDVKM. V was cut by 6 bases and J by 5 bases, with 11 bases left in between. The CDR3 is 13 amino acids. The DNA for the CDR3 is TGTGCCAGCAGGAGGGACACCTATCAGCCCCAGCATTTT. Translating it yields CASRRDTYQPQHF.

V gene TRBV10-3 combines with J gene TRBJ2-6, with 11 bases aligning to TRBD1. CDR1 ENHRY and CDR2 SYGVKD come from the germline V gene. V was clipped by 6 bases and J by 3 bases; unmatched bases: 1. The length of the CDR3 is 15 residues. The CDR3 region is CAIRDRGHGANVLTF. In DNA form, the CDR3 reads TGTGCCATCAGGGACAGGGGGCATGGGGCCAACGTCCTGACTTTC.

The chain combines TRBV6-5 with TRBJ2-5, with 11 bases matching TRBD2. CDR3 size: 15 residues. After removal of 1 base from V and 6 bases from J, the junction contained 4 bases not matched to a gene. CDR1 MNHEY and CDR2 SVGAGI come from the germline V gene. The CDR3 DNA is TGTGCCAGCAGTTACTTTAGCGGGGGGGCGAAGACCCAGTACTTC. Encoded protein: CASSYFSGGAKTQYF.

The chain combines TRBV12-3 or TRBV12-4 with TRBJ2-5; D may be TRBD2 (7 bases). The CDR3 is 13 residues long. The V end was cut by 2 bases, the J end by 5 bases, with 9 bases between. The CDR3 reads CASSLRGGETQYF. The CDR3, as DNA: TGTGCCAGCAGTTTAAGGGGGGGTGAGACCCAGTACTTC.

J is TRBJ2-1 and V is TRBV5-1, with a weak D call TRBD1 (5 bases). Per the germline V gene, CDR1 is SGHRS and CDR2 is YFSETQ. This CDR3 is 13 amino acids long. Between the trimmed V and J ends, which lost 4 bases and 8 bases, there was a span of 13 bases. The CDR3 DNA reads TGCGCCAGCAGCAGTAGGGGTTACGATGAGCAGTTCTTC. It is translated as CASSSRGYDEQFF. Drawing the rest from reference TRBV5-1 and TRBJ2-1, the complete variable domain is KAGVTQTPRYLIKTRGQQVTLSCSPISGHRSVSWYQQTPGQGLQFLFEYFSETQRNKGNFPGRFSGRQFSNSRSEMNVSTLELGDSALYLCASSSRGYDEQFFGPGTRLTVL.